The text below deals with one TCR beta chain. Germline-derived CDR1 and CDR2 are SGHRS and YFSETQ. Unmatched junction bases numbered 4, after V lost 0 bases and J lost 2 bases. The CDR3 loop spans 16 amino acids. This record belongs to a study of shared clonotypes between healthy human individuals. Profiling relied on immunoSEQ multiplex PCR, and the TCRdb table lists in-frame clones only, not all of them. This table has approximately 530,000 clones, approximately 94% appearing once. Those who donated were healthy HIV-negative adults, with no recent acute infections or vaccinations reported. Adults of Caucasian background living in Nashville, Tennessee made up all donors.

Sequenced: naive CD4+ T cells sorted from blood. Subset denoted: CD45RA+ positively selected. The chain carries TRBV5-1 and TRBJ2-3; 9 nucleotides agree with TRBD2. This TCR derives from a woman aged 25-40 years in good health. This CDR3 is CASSLGTSVNTDTQYF. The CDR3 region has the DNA TGCGCCAGCAGCTTGGGGACTAGCGTGAACACAGATACGCAGTATTTT.